This T cell receptor beta chain is from a study of memory CD4+ T cells and cytomegalovirus serostatus. Single viable CD3+CD4+CD8-CD45RO+ cells were sorted as the memory CD4+ T cells. There are 13 residues in the CDR3. Trimming took off 4 bases at V and 6 bases at J, with 15 bases between the two ends. Germline V gene sequence: CDR1 SQVTM, CDR2 ANQGSEA. Clones were read by immunoSEQ multiplex PCR, and TCRdb kept only the in-frame ones, dropping some. The table lists around 26,000 clones, more than 70% of them singletons, with around 0.66% in the top ten. The TCR originated in an adult in good health and CMV-seronegative. The chain recombines TRBV29-1 with TRBJ1-2; the D is unclear. The specimen sequenced was memory CD4+ T cells from blood. CDR3 DNA sequence: TGCAGCGTTGTCCATTCCTGGAGGGATGGCTACACCTTC. Amino acids: CSVVHSWRDGYTF.